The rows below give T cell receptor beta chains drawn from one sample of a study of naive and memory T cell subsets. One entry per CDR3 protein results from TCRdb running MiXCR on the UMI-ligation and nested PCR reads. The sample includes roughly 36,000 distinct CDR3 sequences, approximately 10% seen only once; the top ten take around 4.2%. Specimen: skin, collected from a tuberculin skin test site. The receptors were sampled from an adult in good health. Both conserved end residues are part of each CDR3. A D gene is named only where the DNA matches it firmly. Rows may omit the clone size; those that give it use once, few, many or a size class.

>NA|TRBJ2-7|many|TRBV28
CASSISDSAEQYF
TGTGCCAGCAGTATATCAGACTCGGCCGAGCAGTACTTC
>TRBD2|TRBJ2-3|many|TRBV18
CASSPQGLAGGPDTQYF
TGTGCCAGCTCACCACAAGGACTAGCGGGAGGGCCAGATACGCAGTATTTT
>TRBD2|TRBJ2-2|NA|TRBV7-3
CASSPRGAGGSANTGELFF
TGTGCCAGCAGCCCCCGCGGAGCGGGGGGGTCCGCGAACACCGGGGAGCTGTTTTTT
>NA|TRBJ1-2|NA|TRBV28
CASSGLWGPSPNYGYTF
TGTGCCAGCAGTGGGTTGTGGGGACCCTCGCCTAACTATGGCTACACCTTC
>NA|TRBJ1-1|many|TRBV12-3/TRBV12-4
CASSFQDQNTEAFF
TGTGCCAGCAGTTTTCAGGATCAGAACACTGAAGCTTTCTTT
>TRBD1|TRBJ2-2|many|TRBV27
CASSLSGQGYTGELFF
TGTGCCAGCAGTTTATCTGGACAGGGCTACACCGGGGAGCTGTTTTTT
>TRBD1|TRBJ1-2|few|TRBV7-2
CASTPPGQGNYGYTF
TGTGCCAGCACCCCCCCGGGACAGGGAAACTATGGCTACACCTTC
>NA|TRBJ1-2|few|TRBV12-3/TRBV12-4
CASSSHSGPTVYGYTF
TGTGCCAGCAGTTCCCATTCGGGACCAACAGTCTATGGCTACACCTTC
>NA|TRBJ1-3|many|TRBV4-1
CASSPRLGSSGNTIYF
TGCGCCAGCAGCCCCAGGCTGGGTTCCTCTGGAAACACCATATATTTT
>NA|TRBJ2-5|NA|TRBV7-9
CASSQGRTQYF
TGTGCCAGCAGCCAAGGGAGGACCCAGTACTTC
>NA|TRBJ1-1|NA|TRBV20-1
CSARDGQPNTEAFF
TGCAGTGCTAGAGATGGACAGCCTAACACTGAAGCTTTCTTT
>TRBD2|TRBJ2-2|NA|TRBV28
CASSFKTSGDTGELFF
TGTGCCAGCAGTTTCAAGACTAGCGGGGACACCGGGGAGCTGTTTTTT
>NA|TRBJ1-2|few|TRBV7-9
CASGGNYGYTF
TGTGCCAGTGGGGGGAACTATGGCTACACCTTC
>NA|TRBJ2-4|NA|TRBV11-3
CASSLRSSGENIQYF
TGTGCCAGCAGCTTAAGGTCCTCGGGTGAAAACATTCAGTACTTC
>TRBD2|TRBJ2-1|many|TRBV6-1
CASSSLAGVLPILNEQFF
TGTGCCAGCTCGAGCCTAGCGGGGGTCCTCCCTATCTTGAATGAGCAGTTCTTC
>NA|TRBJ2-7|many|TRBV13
CASSFSGGGYYEQYF
TGTGCCAGCAGCTTCAGCGGTGGGGGTTACTACGAGCAGTACTTC
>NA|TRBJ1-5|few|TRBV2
CASRLYGQPQHF
TGTGCCAGCAGACTCTATGGGCAGCCCCAGCATTTT
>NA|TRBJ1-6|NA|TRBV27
CASSLSGARDSPLHF
TGTGCCAGCAGTTTGTCTGGGGCGCGTGATTCACCCCTCCACTTT
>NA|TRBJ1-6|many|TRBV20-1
CSARRETYNSPLHF
TGCAGTGCTAGAAGAGAGACCTATAATTCACCCCTCCACTTT
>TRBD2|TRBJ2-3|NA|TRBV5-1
CASSPLAGVGTDTQYF
TGCGCCAGCAGCCCACTAGCGGGAGTCGGCACAGATACGCAGTATTTT
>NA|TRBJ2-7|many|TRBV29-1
CSVARRLAYTYEQYF
TGCAGCGTTGCCCGGCGTTTAGCGTACACCTACGAGCAGTACTTC
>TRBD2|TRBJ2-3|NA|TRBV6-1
CASSELAGGPDTQYF
TGTGCCAGCAGTGAACTAGCGGGGGGGCCAGATACGCAGTATTTT
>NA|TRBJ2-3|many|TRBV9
CASSAERGPDTQYF
TGTGCCAGCAGCGCAGAAAGGGGCCCAGATACGCAGTATTTT
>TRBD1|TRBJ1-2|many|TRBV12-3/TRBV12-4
CASSAGQGYGYTF
TGTGCCAGCAGTGCCGGACAGGGGTATGGCTACACCTTC
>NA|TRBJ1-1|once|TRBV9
CASSVEGNSNTEAFF
TGTGCCAGCAGCGTAGAGGGGAACTCGAACACTGAAGCTTTCTTT
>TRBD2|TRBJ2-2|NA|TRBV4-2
CATGLSRGELFF
TGTGCCACGGGACTATCTAGAGGGGAGCTGTTTTTT
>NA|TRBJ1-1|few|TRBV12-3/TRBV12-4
CASSFGASNTEAFF
TGTGCCAGCAGTTTCGGGGCGTCGAACACTGAAGCTTTCTTT
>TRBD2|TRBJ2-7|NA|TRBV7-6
CASSLGGGSRSYEQYF
TGTGCCAGCAGCTTAGGGGGCGGGAGCAGGTCCTACGAGCAGTACTTC
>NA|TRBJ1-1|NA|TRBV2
CASSDAGTEAFF
TGTGCCAGCAGTGATGCAGGAACTGAAGCTTTCTTT
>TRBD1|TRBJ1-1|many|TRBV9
CASSPQGAGLAEAFF
TGTGCCAGCAGCCCCCAGGGGGCGGGGTTGGCTGAAGCTTTCTTT
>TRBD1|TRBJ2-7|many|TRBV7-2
CASSNRDRDEQYF
TGTGCCAGCAGCAACCGGGACAGGGACGAGCAGTACTTC
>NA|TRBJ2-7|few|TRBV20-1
CSAISSGPTYEQYF
TGCAGTGCTATTTCCAGCGGACCTACCTACGAGCAGTACTTC
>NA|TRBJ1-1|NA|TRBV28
CASSSILKHLNTEAFF
TGTGCCAGCAGTTCCATACTGAAACACCTAAACACTGAAGCTTTCTTT
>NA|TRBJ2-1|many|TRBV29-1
CSEAFGGNEQFF
TGCAGCGAAGCATTTGGGGGGAATGAGCAGTTCTTC
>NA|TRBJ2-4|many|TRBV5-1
CASSLGQSGVAKNIQYF
TGCGCCAGCAGCTTGGGACAATCAGGGGTGGCCAAAAACATTCAGTACTTC
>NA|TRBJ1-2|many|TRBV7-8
CASSSPGSGKFYGYTF
TGTGCCAGCAGCTCGCCCGGGTCTGGAAAATTCTATGGCTACACCTTC
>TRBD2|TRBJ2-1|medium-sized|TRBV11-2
CASSQPFSSSGRVHEQFF
TGTGCCAGCAGCCAACCCTTCTCCTCTAGCGGGAGAGTCCATGAGCAGTTCTTC
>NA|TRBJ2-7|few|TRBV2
CASSEALTVPYEQYF
TGTGCCAGCAGTGAAGCGCTGACAGTCCCCTACGAGCAGTACTTC
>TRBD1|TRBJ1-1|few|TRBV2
CASSVPILQGARACRTEAFF
TGTGCCAGCAGTGTGCCCATACTACAGGGGGCGAGGGCTTGTAGGACTGAAGCTTTCTTT
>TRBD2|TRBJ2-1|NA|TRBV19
CASSPPPRTSGSDEQFF
TGTGCCAGTAGTCCTCCCCCCAGGACTAGCGGGAGCGATGAGCAGTTCTTC
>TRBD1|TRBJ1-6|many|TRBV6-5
CASSYKTGGYSPLHF
TGTGCCAGCAGTTACAAGACAGGGGGCTACTCACCCCTCCACTTT
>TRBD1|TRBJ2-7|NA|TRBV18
CASSPSRDSTSGFYF
TGTGCCAGCTCACCATCCCGGGACAGCACTTCCGGGTTTTACTTC
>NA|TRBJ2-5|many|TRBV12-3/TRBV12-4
CASTSRDQETQYF
TGTGCCAGCACCTCGAGGGACCAAGAGACCCAGTACTTC
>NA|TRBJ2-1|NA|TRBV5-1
CASSRVQSSYNEQFF
TGCGCCAGCAGCCGGGTCCAGAGCTCCTACAATGAGCAGTTCTTC
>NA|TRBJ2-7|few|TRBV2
CASSDPLFTYEQYF
TGTGCCAGCAGTGACCCGTTGTTCACCTACGAGCAGTACTTC
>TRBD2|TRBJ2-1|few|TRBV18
CASSPPVRGGYNEQFF
TGTGCCAGCTCACCACCGGTGCGGGGGGGATACAATGAGCAGTTCTTC
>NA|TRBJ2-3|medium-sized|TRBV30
CAWSVRRADTQYF
TGTGCCTGGAGTGTACGTCGAGCAGATACGCAGTATTTT
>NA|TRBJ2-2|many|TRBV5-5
CASSLTSSNTGELFF
TGTGCCAGCAGCTTGACTAGTTCGAACACCGGGGAGCTGTTTTTT
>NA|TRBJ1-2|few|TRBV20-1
CSARYSANYGYTF
TGCAGTGCTAGATACAGTGCCAACTATGGCTACACCTTC
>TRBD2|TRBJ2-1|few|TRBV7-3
CASSPLGTSGTGSYNEQFF
TGTGCCAGCAGCCCTCTTGGGACTAGCGGGACGGGGTCCTACAATGAGCAGTTCTTC
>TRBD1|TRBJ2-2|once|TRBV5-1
CASSRKPGQGSNTGELFF
TGCGCCAGCAGCAGAAAGCCGGGACAGGGGTCTAACACCGGGGAGCTGTTTTTT